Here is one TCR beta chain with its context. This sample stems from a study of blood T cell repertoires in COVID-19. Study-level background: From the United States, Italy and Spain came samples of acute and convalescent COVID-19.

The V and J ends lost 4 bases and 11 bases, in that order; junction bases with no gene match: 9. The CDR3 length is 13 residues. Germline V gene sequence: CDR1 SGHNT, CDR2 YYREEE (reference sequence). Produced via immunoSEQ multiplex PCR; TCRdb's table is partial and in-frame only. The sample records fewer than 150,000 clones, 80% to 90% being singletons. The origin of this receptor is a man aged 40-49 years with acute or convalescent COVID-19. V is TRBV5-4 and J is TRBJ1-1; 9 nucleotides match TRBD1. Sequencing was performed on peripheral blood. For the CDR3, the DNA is TGTGCCAGCAGCCCCCTGGTGGGACAGGGCGCTTTCTTT. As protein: CASSPLVGQGAFF.